Detailed here is one TCR beta chain. CDR1 is SGHTA, CDR2 FQGNSA, per germline. The CDR3 is made up of 18 amino acids. Germline trimming cut 5 bases from V and 5 bases from J; bases unmatched to any gene: 10. TCRdb keeps only in-frame clones here, not all; method: immunoSEQ multiplex PCR. The profile shows 200,000 to 250,000 clones, over 80% of them singletons. This record belongs to a study of blood T cell repertoires in COVID-19. The wider study: T cells, B-cell-depleted T cells, or PBMCs supplied cDNA or gDNA.

The study recruited people aged roughly 18 to 100 years across approximately 25 US areas. In Cohort 3, a recovered donor had either two negative PCRs, clearance, or symptom resolution. The chain has TRBV7-2 and TRBJ2-2; 14 bases are shared with TRBD2. The specimen sequenced was PBMCs or T cells enriched from blood (not recorded which). The source is a woman in her thirties or forties who had recovered from COVID-19. This CDR3 reads CASSVPGLAGARTGELFF. CDR3 nucleotides: TGTGCCAGCAGCGTTCCGGGACTAGCGGGAGCTCGAACCGGGGAGCTGTTTTTT.